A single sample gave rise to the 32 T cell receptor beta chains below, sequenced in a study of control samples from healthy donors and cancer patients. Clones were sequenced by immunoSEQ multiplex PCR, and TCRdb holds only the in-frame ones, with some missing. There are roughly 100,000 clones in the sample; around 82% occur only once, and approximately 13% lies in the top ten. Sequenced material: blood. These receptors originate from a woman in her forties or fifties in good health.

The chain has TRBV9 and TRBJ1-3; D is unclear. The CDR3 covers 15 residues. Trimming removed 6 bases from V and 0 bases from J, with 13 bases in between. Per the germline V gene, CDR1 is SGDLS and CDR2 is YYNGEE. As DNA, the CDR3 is TGTGCCAGCACCGAAGACGTGATCTCTGGAAACACCATATATTTT. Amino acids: CASTEDVISGNTIYF. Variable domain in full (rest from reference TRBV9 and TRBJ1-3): DSGVTQTPKHLITATGQRVTLRCSPRSGDLSVYWYQQSLDQGLQFLIQYYNGEERAKGNILERFSAQQFPDLHSELNLSSLELGDSALYFCASTEDVISGNTIYFGEGSWLTVV.

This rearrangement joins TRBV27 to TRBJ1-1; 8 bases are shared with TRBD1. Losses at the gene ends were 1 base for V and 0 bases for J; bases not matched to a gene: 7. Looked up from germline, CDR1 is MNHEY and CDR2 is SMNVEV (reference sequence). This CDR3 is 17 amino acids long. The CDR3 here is CASSLFGTGGLNTEAFF. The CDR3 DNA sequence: TGTGCCAGCAGTTTATTCGGGACAGGAGGGTTGAACACTGAAGCTTTCTTT.

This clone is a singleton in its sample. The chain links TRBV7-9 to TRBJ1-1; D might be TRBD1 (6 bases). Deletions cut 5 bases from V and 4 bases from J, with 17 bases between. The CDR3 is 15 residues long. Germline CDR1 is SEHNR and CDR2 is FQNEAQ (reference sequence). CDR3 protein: CASSADSSTSTEAFF. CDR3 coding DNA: TGTGCCAGCAGCGCGGACAGTTCGACGAGCACTGAAGCTTTCTTT.

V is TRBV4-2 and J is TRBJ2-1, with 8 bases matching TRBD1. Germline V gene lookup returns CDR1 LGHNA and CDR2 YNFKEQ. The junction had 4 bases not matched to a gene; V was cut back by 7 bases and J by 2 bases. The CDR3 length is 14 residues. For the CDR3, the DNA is TGTGCCAGCACCCGGACAGGGACCTACAATGAGCAGTTCTTC. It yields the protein CASTRTGTYNEQFF.

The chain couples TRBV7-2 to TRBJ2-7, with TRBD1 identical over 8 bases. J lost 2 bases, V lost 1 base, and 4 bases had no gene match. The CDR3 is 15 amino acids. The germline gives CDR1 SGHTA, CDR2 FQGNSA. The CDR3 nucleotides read TGTGCCAGCAGCTTAGGGGGACAGGCCGCCTACGAGCAGTACTTC. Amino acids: CASSLGGQAAYEQYF.

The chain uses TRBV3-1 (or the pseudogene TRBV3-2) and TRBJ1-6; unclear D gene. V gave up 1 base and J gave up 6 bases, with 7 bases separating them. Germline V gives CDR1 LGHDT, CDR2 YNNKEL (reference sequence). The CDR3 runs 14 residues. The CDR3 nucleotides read TGTGCCAGCAGCCAAGTGAGCAGTAATTCACCCCTCCACTTT. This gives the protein CASSQVSSNSPLHF.

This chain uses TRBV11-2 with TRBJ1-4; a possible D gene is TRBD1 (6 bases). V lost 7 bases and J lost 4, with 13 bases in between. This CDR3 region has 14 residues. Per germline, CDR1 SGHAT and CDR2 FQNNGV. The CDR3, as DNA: TGTGCCAGCACTTGGGACAACAGTAATGAAAAACTGTTTTTT. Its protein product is CASTWDNSNEKLFF.

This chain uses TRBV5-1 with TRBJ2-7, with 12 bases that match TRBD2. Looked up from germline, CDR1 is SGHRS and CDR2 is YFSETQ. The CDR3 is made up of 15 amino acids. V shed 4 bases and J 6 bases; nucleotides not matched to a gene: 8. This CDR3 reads CASSQTSGGTSEQYF. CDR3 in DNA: TGCGCCAGCAGCCAGACTAGCGGGGGCACCTCCGAGCAGTACTTC.

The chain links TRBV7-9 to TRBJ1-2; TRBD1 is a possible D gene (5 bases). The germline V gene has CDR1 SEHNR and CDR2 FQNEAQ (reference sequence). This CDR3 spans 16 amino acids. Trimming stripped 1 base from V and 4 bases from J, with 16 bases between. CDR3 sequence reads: CASSLGLGEDSYGYTF. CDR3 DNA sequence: TGTGCCAGCAGCTTAGGTCTGGGGGAGGATAGCTATGGCTACACCTTC.

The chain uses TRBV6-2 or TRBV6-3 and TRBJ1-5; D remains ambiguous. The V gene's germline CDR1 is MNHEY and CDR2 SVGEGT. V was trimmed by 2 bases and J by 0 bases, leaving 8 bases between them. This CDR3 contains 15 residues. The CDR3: CASSYNGASNQPQHF. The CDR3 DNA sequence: TGTGCCAGCAGTTACAACGGAGCTAGCAATCAGCCCCAGCATTTT.

The CDR3 nucleotides are TGTGCTAGTGGTTTTAACTCCAGGGAGGCTTTCTTT. Residues: CASGFNSREAFF. The rearrangement uses TRBV12-5 and TRBJ1-1; D perhaps matches TRBD1 (5 bases). The CDR3 sequence is 12 residues long. Germline CDR1 is LGHNT and CDR2 is FRNRAP. V was shortened by 3 bases and J by 11 bases, with 13 bases between the two germline ends.

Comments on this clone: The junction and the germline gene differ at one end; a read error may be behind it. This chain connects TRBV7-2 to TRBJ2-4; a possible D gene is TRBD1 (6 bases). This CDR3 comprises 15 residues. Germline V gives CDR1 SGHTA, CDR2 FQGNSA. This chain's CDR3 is CASSVAGVAKNIQYF. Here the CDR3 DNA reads TGTGCCAGCAGCGTAGCAGGGGTAGCCAAAAACATTCAGTACTTC.

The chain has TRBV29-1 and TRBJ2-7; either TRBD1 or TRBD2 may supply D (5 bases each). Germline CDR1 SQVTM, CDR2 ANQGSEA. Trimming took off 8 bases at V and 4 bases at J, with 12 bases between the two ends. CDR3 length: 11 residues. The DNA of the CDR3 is TGCAGCTCCGCTGAGGGGTACGAGCAGTACTTC. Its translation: CSSAEGYEQYF.

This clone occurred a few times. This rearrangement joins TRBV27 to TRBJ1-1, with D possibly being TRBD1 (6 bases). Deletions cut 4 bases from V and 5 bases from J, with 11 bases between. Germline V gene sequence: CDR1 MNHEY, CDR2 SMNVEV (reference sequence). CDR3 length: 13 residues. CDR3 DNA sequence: TGTGCCAGCAGTTCAACAGGGTTAACTGAAGCTTTCTTT. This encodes CASSSTGLTEAFF.

CDR3 residues: CASSRAITSTDTQYF. In nucleotides, the CDR3 is TGTGCCAGCAGCCGAGCCATAACTAGCACAGATACGCAGTATTTT. The V and J genes are TRBV4-2 and TRBJ2-3; no clear D. The ends were cut back, 4 bases at V and 0 bases at J, with 11 bases in the middle. Germline CDR1 LGHNA, CDR2 YNFKEQ. The length of the CDR3 is 15 residues.

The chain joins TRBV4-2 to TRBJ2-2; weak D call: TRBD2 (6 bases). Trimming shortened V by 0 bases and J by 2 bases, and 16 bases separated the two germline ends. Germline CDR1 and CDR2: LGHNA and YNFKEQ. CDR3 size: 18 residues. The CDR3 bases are TGTGCCAGCAGCCAAGATTTGATTGGACTAACTAACACCGGGGAGCTGTTTTTT. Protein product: CASSQDLIGLTNTGELFF.

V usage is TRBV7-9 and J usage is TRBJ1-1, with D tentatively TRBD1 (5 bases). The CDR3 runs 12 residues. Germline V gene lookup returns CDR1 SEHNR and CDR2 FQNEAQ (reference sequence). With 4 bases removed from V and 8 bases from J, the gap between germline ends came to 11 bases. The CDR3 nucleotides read TGTGCCAGCAGCTCGATCTCAGGGGAAGCTTTCTTT. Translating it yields CASSSISGEAFF. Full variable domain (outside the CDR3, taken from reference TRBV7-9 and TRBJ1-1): DTGVSQNPRHKITKRGQNVTFRCDPISEHNRLYWYRQTLGQGPEFLTYFQNEAQLEKSRLLSDRFSAERPKGSFSTLEIQRTEQGDSAMYLCASSSISGEAFFGQGTRLTVV.

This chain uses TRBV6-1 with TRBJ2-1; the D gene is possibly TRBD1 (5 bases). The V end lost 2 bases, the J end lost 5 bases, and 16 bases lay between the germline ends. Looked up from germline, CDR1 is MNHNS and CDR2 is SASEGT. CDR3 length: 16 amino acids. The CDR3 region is CASSERTLLTHNEQFF. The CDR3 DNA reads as TGTGCCAGCAGTGAACGGACACTTCTAACCCACAATGAGCAGTTCTTC.

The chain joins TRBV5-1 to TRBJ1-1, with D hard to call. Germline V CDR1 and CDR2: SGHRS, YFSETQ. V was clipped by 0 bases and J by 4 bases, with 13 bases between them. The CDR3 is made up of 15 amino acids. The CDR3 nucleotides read TGCGCCAGCAGCTTGGCCGGGGTGTTCGGCACTGAAGCTTTCTTT. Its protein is CASSLAGVFGTEAFF.

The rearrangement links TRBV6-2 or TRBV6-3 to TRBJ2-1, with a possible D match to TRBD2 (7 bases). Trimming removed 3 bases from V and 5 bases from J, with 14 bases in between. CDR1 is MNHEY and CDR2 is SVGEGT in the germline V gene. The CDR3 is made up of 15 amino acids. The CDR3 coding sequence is TGTGCCAGCAGTTATCGCCGGGGGGCGGACAATGAGCAGTTCTTC. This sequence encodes CASSYRRGADNEQFF.

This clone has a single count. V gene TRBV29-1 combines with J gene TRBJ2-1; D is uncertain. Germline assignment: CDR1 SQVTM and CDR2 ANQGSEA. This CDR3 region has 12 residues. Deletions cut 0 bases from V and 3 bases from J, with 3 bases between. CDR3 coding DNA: TGCAGCGTTGAAGACCGCTACAATGAGCAGTTCTTC. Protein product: CSVEDRYNEQFF.

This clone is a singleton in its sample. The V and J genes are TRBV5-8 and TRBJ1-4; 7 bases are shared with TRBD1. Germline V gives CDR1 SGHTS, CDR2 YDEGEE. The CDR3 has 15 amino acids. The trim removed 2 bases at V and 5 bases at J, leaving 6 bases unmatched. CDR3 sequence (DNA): TGTGCCAGCAGCTTCGGAGGGGGCGGCAATGAAAAACTGTTTTTT. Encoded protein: CASSFGGGGNEKLFF.

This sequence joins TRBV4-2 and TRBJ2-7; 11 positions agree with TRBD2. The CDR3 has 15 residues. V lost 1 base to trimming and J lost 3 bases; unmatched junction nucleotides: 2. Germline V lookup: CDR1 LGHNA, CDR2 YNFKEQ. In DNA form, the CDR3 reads TGTGCCAGCAGCCAAGGGACTAGCGGGCACTACGAGCAGTACTTC. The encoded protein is CASSQGTSGHYEQYF.

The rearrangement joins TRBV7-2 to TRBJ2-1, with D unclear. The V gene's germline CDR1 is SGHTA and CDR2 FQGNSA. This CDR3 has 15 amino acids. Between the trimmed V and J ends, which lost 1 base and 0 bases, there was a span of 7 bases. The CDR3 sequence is CASSLDGNSYNEQFF. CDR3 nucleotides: TGTGCCAGCAGCTTAGATGGGAACTCCTACAATGAGCAGTTCTTC.

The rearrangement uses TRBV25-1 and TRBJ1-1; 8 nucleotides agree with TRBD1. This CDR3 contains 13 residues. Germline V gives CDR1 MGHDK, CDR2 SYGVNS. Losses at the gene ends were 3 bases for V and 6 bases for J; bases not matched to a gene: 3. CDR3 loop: CASSDQGAAEAFF. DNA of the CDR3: TGTGCCAGCAGTGACCAGGGGGCCGCTGAAGCTTTCTTT.

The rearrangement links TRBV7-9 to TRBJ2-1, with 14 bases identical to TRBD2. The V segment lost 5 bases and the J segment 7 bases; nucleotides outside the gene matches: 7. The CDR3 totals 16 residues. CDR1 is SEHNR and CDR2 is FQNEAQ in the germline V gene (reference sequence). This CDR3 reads CASSAPGLAGVNEQFF. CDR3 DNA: TGTGCCAGCAGCGCTCCGGGACTAGCGGGAGTTAATGAGCAGTTCTTC. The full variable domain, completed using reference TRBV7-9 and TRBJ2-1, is DTGVSQNPRHKITKRGQNVTFRCDPISEHNRLYWYRQTLGQGPEFLTYFQNEAQLEKSRLLSDRFSAERPKGSFSTLEIQRTEQGDSAMYLCASSAPGLAGVNEQFFGPGTRLTVL.

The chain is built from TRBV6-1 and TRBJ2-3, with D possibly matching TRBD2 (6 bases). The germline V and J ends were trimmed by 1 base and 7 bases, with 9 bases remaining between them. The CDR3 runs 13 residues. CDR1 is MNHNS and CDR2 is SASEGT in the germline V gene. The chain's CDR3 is CASSEGGLYTQYF. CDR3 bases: TGTGCCAGCAGTGAAGGGGGACTTTATACGCAGTATTTT.

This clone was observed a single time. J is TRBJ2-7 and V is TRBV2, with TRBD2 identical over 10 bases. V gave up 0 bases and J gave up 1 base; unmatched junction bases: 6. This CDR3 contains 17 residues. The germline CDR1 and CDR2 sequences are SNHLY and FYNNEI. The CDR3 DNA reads TGTGCCAGCAGTGAAGCGAGAACTAGCGGGGCATCCTACGAGCAGTACTTC. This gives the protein CASSEARTSGASYEQYF.

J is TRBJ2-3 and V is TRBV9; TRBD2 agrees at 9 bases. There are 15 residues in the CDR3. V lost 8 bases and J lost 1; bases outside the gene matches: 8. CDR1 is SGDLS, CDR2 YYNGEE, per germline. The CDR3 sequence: CASSLGGGGTDTQYF. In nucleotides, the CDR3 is TGTGCCAGTTCCTTGGGCGGGGGGGGCACAGATACGCAGTATTTT. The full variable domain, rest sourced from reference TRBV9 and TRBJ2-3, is DSGVTQTPKHLITATGQRVTLRCSPRSGDLSVYWYQQSLDQGLQFLIQYYNGEERAKGNILERFSAQQFPDLHSELNLSSLELGDSALYFCASSLGGGGTDTQYFGPGTRLTVL.

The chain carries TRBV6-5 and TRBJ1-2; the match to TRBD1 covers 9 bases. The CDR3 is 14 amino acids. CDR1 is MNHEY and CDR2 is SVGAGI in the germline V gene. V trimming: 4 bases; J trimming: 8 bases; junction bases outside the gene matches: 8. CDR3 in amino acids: CASSLGDREGGYTF. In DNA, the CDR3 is TGTGCCAGCAGTTTAGGGGACAGGGAGGGGGGCTACACCTTC.

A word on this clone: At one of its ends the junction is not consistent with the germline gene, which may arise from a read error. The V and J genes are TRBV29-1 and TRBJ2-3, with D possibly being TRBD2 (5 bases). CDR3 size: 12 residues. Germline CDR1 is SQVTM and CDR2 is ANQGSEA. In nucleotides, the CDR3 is TGCAGCGGTGAAACTGGGAGTGATACGCAGTATTTT. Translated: CSGETGSDTQYF.

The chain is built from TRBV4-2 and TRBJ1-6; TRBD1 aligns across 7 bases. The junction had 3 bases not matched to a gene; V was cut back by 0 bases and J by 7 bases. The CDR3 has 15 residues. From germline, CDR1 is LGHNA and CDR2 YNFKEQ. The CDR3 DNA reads TGTGCCAGCAGCCAAGATACAGGGGAGAATTCACCCCTCCACTTT. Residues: CASSQDTGENSPLHF.